This T cell receptor beta chain was sequenced during a study of blood T cell repertoires in COVID-19. Across the whole study: COVID-19 samples from acute and convalescent phases originated in the United States, Italy and Spain. PBMCs, B-cell-depleted T cells, or T cells provided the cDNA or gDNA that made up the material.

Original data processing: Reference gene primer amplification gave nucleated cell count estimates. Data came from immunoSEQ multiplex PCR; TCRdb stores just in-frame clones and leaves some out. That table gives V, J and clone size, and the DNA gave D and trimming. This sample yields approximately 94,000 clones, of which around 88% are seen a single time; roughly 4.6% belongs to the top ten. The source is a human donor in a cohort sampled during active COVID-19. The specimen was peripheral blood.

CDR3 coding DNA: TGCGCCAGCAGCCAAGCGGTACTAGCGGGACTCCGGCAGTACTTC. Amino acid sequence: CASSQAVLAGLRQYF. The chain couples TRBV4-3 to TRBJ2-7; 10 bases map to TRBD2. The germline gives CDR1 LGHNA, CDR2 YSLEER. V was pared by 1 base and J by 9 bases, with 9 bases of the junction left unmatched. The CDR3 consists of 15 residues.